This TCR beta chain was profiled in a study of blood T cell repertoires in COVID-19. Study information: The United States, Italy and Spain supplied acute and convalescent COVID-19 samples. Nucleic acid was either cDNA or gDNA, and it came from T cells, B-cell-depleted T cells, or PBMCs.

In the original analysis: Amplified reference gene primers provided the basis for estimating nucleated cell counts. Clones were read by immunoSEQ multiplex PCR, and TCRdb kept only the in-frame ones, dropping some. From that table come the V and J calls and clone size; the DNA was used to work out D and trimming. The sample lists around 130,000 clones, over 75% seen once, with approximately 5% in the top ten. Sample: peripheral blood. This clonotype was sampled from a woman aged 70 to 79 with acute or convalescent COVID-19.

The CDR3 DNA is TGCAGCGTTGATCAGTTAAGGGGCGAGCAGTACTTC. This translates into CSVDQLRGEQYF. V and J are TRBV29-1 and TRBJ2-7; tentatively, D is TRBD1 (5 bases). Germline V gene data show CDR1 as SQVTM and CDR2 as ANQGSEA. The CDR3 runs to 12 residues. With 3 bases removed from V and 6 bases from J, the gap between germline ends came to 12 bases.